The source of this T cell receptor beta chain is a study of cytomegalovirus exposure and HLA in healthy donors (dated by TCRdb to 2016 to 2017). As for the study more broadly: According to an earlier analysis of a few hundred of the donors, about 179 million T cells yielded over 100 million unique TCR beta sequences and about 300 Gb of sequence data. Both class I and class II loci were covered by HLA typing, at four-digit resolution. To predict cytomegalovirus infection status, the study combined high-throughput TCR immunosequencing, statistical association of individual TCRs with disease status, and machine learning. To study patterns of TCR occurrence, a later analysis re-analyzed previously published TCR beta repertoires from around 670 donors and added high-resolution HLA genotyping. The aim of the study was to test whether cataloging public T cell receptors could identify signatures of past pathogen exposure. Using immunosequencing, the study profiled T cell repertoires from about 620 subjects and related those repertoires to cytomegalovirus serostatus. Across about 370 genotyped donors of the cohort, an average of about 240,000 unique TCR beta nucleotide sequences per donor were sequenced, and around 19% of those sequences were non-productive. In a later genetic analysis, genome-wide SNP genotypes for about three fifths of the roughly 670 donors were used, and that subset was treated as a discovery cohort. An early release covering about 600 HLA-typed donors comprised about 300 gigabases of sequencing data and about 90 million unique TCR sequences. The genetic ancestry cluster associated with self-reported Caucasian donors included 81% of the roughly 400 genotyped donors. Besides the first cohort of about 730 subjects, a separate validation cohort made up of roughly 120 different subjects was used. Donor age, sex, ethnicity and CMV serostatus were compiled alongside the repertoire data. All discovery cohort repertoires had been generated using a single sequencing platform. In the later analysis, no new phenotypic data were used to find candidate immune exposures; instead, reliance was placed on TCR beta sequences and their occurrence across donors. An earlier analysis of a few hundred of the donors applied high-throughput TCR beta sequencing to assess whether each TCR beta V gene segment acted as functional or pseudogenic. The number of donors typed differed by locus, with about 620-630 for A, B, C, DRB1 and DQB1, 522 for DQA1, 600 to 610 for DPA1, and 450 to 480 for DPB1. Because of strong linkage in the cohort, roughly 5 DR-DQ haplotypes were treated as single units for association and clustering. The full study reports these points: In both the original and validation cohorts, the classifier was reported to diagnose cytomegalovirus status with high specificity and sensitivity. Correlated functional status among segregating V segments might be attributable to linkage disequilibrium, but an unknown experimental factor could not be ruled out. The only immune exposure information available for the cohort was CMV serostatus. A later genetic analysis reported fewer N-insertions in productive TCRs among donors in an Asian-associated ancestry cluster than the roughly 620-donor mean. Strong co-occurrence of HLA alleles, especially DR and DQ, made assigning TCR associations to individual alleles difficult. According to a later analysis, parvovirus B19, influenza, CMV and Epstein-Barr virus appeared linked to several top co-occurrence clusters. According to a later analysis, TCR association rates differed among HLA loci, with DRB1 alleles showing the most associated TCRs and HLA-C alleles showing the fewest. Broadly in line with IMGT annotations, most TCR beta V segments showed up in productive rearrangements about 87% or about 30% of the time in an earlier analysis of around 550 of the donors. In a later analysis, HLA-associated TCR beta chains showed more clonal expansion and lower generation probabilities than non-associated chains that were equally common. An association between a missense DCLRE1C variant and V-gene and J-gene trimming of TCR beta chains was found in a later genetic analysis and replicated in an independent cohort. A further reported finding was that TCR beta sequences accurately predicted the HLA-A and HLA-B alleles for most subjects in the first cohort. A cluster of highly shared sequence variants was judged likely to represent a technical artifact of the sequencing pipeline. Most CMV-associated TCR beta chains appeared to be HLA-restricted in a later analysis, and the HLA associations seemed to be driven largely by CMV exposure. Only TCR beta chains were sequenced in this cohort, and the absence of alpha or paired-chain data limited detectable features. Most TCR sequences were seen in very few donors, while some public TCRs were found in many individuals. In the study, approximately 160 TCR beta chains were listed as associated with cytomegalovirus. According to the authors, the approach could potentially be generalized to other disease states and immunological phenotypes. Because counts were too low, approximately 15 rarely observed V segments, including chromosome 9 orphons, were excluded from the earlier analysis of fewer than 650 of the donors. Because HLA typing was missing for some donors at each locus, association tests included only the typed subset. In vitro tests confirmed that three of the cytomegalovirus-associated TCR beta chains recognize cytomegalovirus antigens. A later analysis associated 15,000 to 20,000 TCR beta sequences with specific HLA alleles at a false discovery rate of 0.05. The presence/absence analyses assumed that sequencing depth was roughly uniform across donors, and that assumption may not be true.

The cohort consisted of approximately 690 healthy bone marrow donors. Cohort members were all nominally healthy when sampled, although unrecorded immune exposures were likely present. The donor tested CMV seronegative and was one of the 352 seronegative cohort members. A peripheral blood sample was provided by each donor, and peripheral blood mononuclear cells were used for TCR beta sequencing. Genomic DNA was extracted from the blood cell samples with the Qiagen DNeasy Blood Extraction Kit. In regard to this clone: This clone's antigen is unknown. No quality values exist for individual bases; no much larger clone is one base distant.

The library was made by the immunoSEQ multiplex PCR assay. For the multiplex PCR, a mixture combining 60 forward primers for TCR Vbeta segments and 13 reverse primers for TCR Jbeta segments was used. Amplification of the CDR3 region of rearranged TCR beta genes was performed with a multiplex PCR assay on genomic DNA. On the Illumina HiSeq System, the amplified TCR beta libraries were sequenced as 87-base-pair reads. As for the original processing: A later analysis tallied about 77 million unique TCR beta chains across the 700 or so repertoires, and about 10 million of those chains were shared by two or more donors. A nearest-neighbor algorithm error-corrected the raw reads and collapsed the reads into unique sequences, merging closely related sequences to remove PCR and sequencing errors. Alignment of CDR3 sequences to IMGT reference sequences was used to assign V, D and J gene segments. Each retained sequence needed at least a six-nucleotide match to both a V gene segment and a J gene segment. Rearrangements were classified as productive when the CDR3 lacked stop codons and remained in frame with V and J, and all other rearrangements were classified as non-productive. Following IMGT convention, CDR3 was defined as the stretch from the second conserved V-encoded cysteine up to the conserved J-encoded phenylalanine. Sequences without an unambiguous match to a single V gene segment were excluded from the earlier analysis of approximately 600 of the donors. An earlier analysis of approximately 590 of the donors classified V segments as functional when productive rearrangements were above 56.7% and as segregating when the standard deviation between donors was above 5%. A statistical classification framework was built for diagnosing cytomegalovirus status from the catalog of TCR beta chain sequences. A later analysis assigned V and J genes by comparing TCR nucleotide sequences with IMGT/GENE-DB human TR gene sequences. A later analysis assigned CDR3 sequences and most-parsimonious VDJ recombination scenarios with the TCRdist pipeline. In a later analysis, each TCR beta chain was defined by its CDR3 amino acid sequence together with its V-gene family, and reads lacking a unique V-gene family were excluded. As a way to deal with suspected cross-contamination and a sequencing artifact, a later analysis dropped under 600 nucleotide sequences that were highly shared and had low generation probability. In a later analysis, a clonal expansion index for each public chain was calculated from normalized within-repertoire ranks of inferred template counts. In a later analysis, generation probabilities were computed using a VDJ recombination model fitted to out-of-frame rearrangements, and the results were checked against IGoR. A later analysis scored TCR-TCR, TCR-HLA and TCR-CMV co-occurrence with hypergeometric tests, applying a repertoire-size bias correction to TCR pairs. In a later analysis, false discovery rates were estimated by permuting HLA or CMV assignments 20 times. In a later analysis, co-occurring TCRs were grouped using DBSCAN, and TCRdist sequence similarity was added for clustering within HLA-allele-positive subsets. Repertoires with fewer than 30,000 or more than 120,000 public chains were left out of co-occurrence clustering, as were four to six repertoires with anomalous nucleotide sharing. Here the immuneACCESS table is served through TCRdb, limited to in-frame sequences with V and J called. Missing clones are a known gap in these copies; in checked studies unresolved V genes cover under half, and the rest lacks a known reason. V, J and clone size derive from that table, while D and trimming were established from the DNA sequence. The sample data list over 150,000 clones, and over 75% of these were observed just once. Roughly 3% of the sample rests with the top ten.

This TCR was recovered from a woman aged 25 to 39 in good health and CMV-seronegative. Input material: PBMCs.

The nucleotides are TGTGCCTGGAGGGTTAGCGGGAGTGGGGCCTACAATGAGCAGTTCTTC. It codes for CAWRVSGSGAYNEQFF. The chain uses TRBV30 and TRBJ2-1, with 9 bases matching TRBD2. Inclusive of the bounding cysteine and phenylalanine, the CDR3 is 16 residues long. Of all the DNA, just the CDR3 is kept, 48 bases in frame from base 1. Germline trimming: 3 bases from V, 2 bases from J; junction bases outside gene matches: 8. Sequences GTSNPN (CDR1) and SVGIG (CDR2) are obtained from the germline V gene (reference sequence).